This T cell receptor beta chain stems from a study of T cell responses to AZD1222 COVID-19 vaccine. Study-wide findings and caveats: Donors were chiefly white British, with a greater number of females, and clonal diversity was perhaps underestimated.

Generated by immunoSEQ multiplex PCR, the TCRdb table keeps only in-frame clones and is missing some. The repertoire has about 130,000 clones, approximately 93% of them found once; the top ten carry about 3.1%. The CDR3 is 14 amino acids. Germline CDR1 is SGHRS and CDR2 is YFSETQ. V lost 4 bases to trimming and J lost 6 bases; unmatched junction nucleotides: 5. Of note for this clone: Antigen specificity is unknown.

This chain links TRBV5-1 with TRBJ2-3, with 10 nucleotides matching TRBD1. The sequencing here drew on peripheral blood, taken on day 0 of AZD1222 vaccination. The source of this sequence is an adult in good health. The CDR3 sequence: CASSPGQGVDTQYF. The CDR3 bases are TGCGCCAGCAGCCCCGGACAGGGGGTGGATACGCAGTATTTT.